This is a list of T cell receptor beta chains from one sample in a study of regulatory and conventional T cells in RAG deficiency. Repertoires were generated with immunoSEQ multiplex PCR, while TCRdb's copy carries only in-frame clones and drops some. The data show over 7,000 clones, more than 75% seen once. This same sample was also part of a study on regulatory T cells.

The sequenced sample consisted of CD127- CD25+ CD4+ Tregs sorted from blood. The source is a human donor in good health. The CDR3 runs from the conserved cysteine through the conserved F or W. Each record gives: V gene, D gene, J gene, clone size, CDR3 protein, CDR3 DNA. A D gene is named only where the DNA matches it firmly. Clone size, where shown, is once, few, many, or a class for clones that have expanded.

>TRBV4-2|NA|TRBJ2-5|NA
CASSQEWWLARETQYF
TGTGCCAGCAGCCAAGAATGGTGGCTAGCGCGGGAGACCCAGTACTTC
>TRBV30|TRBD1|TRBJ2-5|NA
CAWSTGAGETQYF
TGTGCCTGGAGTACAGGGGCAGGGGAGACCCAGTACTTC
>TRBV7-3|TRBD2|TRBJ2-3|NA
CASSLSVSGGTDTQYF
TGTGCCAGCAGCTTAAGTGTGAGCGGGGGCACAGATACGCAGTATTTT
>TRBV5-5|NA|TRBJ1-5|NA
CASSPGTTNQPQHF
TGTGCCAGCAGCCCGGGGACAACCAATCAGCCCCAGCATTTT
>TRBV21-1|NA|TRBJ2-5|NA
CASSKVSSGGDCASRETQYF
TGTGCCAGCAGCAAAGTCAGTAGCGGGGGGGATTGCGCCAGTAGGGAGACCCAGTACTTC
>TRBV18|NA|TRBJ1-1|NA
CASSPPRNTEAFF
TGTGCCAGCTCACCACCTAGAAACACTGAAGCTTTCTTT
>TRBV19|NA|TRBJ1-5|NA
CASMGAFIHSNQPQHF
TGTGCCAGTATGGGGGCCTTTATTCATAGCAATCAGCCCCAGCATTTT
>TRBV7-2|NA|TRBJ1-1|NA
CASSLGTQNTEAFF
TGTGCCAGCAGCTTAGGGACACAGAACACTGAAGCTTTCTTT
>TRBV5-1|NA|TRBJ2-3|NA
CASSISEGTDTQYF
TGCGCCAGCAGCATTAGCGAGGGCACAGATACGCAGTATTTT
>TRBV4-1|NA|TRBJ2-4|NA
CASSQGTLPNIQYF
TGCGCCAGCAGCCAGGGGACACTCCCCAACATTCAGTACTTC
>TRBV5-1|NA|TRBJ1-5|NA
CASSLVSGNNQPQHF
TGCGCCAGCAGCTTGGTGTCAGGGAACAATCAGCCCCAGCATTTT
>TRBV5-1|NA|TRBJ2-2|NA
CASSLDMYGELFF
TGCGCCAGCAGCTTGGATATGTACGGGGAGCTGTTTTTT
>TRBV4-1|NA|TRBJ2-7|NA
CASSQVQNPVEQYF
TGCGCCAGCAGCCAAGTGCAGAATCCCGTCGAGCAGTACTTC
>TRBV30|NA|TRBJ1-2|NA
CAHVLRGRMDGYTF
TGTGCCCACGTACTGCGGGGGAGAATGGATGGCTACACCTTC
>TRBV30|NA|TRBJ1-6|NA
CAWSVQGRNSPLHF
TGTGCCTGGAGTGTACAGGGTAGAAATTCACCCCTCCACTTT
>TRBV9|NA|TRBJ1-1|NA
CASSSQGLEAFF
TGTGCCAGCAGCTCACAGGGTTTGGAAGCTTTCTTT
>TRBV5-1|TRBD2|TRBJ2-2|NA
CASSLARGLATGELFF
TGCGCCAGCAGCTTGGCGCGGGGGTTGGCCACCGGGGAGCTGTTTTTT
>TRBV6-4|NA|TRBJ1-5|NA
CASSEQVNQPQHF
TGTGCCAGCAGTGAACAGGTCAATCAGCCCCAGCATTTT
>TRBV9|NA|TRBJ2-1|NA
CASSPRIEENNEQFF
TGTGCCAGCAGCCCCCGAATAGAGGAGAACAATGAGCAGTTCTTC
>TRBV5-1|NA|TRBJ1-6|once
CASSLEPGLTASPLHF
TGCGCCAGCAGCTTGGAACCGGGACTGACGGCCTCACCCCTCCACTTT
>TRBV11-2|NA|TRBJ2-7|NA
CASGREELEQYF
TGTGCCAGCGGTAGAGAGGAGCTCGAGCAGTACTTC
>TRBV18|TRBD1|TRBJ1-2|once
CASSPSTGGWYGYTF
TGTGCCAGCTCACCATCGACAGGGGGCTGGTATGGCTACACCTTC
>TRBV5-1|TRBD2|TRBJ2-1|few
CASSPYLAGGAFREQFF
TGCGCCAGCAGCCCGTACCTAGCGGGGGGGGCGTTTCGGGAGCAGTTCTTC
>TRBV2|NA|TRBJ1-2|once
CASTTGWVGYTF
TGTGCCAGCACTACAGGGTGGGTTGGCTACACCTTC
>TRBV6-1|NA|TRBJ2-3|NA
CASTSGAATDTQYF
TGTGCCAGCACCTCAGGGGCCGCGACAGATACGCAGTATTTT
>TRBV11-1|TRBD1|TRBJ1-6|NA
CASSLDRGKNSPLHF
TGTGCCAGCAGCTTAGACAGGGGGAAAAATTCACCCCTCCACTTT
>TRBV7-9|TRBD1|TRBJ2-6|NA
CASRADRGYGANVLTF
TGTGCCAGCAGGGCGGACAGGGGGTATGGGGCCAACGTCCTGACTTTC
>TRBV9|TRBD1|TRBJ1-1|NA
CASSQHRGTEAFF
TGTGCCAGCAGCCAGCACAGGGGAACTGAAGCTTTCTTT
>TRBV6-1|TRBD1|TRBJ1-2|NA
CASSEFRGSNYGYTF
TGTGCCAGCAGTGAATTCAGGGGGTCTAACTATGGCTACACCTTC